The T cell receptor beta chain described here comes from a study of T cell repertoires in cytomegalovirus infection. Study in general: Both CMV infection and a matching HLA type were indicated by public TCR beta signatures.

TCRdb reprocessed the reads via MiXCR and lists one record per CDR3 protein. In the table there are 510,000 or so distinct CDR3 sequences, about a quarter of which are singletons. Germline values: CDR1 MNHEY, CDR2 SVGAGI. V gave up 2 bases and J gave up 2 bases; unmatched junction bases: 2. The CDR3 sequence is 15 residues long. This receptor was obtained from a human donor in good health (CMV status not recorded). Some clones in this sample may be carry-over from other donors' samples. This chain connects TRBV6-5 to TRBJ2-7; TRBD2 agrees at 11 bases. The sample consisted of PBMCs. The chain's CDR3 is CASSYVLAGAYEQYF. The CDR3 DNA reads TGTGCCAGCAGTTACGTACTAGCGGGAGCCTACGAGCAGTACTTC.